The sequence of this TCR beta chain was determined in a study of chemoradiotherapy in HPV16-positive cancers. Study-wide background: Functional T-cell assays on a couple of HPV16-positive patients' cells defined candidate HPV-specific clones and common TCR motifs.

Overall study findings and caveats: In HPV16-positive patients, HPV-responsive T-cell expansion tracked better recurrence-free survival. Candidate HPV-specific clones and E7-related TCR motifs grew in tumor during treatment.

The CDR3 loop spans 15 amino acids. Germline CDR1 reads KGHSH; CDR2 reads LQKENI. The J segment lost 0 bases and the V segment lost 3 bases, leaving 5 bases of the junction unmatched. The method was immunoSEQ multiplex PCR; TCRdb's version includes in-frame clones alone and lacks a portion of them. The repertoire has more than 2,500 clones, approximately 71% of them found once; the top ten carry 13%. Points on this clone: The antigen remains unidentified.

The TCR was taken from a human donor with HPV-associated anogenital cancer. This specimen was collected from a patient who underwent chemoradiotherapy. This chain uses TRBV18 with TRBJ2-7, with 7 nucleotides matching TRBD2. This chain's CDR3 is CASSPSGGISYEQYF. CDR3 DNA sequence: TGTGCCAGCTCACCTTCGGGAGGCATCTCCTACGAGCAGTACTTC.